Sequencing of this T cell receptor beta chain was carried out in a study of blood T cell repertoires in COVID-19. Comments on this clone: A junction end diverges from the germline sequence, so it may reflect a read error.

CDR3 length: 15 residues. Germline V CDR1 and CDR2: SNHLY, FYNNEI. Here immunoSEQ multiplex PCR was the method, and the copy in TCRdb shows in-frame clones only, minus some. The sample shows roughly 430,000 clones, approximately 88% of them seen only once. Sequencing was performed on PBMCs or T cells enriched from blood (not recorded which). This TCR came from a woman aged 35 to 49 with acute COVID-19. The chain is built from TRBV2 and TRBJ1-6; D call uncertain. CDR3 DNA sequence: TGTGCCAGCAGCCACCGGGGAGGGCTTAATCCACCCCTCCACTTT. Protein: CASSHRGGLNPPLHF.